Sequencing of this T cell receptor beta chain was carried out in a study of shared clonotypes between healthy human individuals. Study-level background: Each donor contributed plates that comprised three CD4 naive, three CD4 memory, two CD8 naive and one CD8 memory.

The V and J ends lost 1 base and 6 bases respectively, with 10 bases between them. Germline loops: CDR1 SGHVS, CDR2 FQNEAQ. The CDR3 is 14 amino acids. Only CD45RO-negative cells positively selected for CCR7 counted as naive CD8 cells, so terminally differentiated effector memory CD45RA+ cells were excluded. For each subset, genomic DNA was distributed in equal portions over several immunoSEQ plates. Using immunoSEQ multiplex PCR, the repertoire was profiled, and TCRdb retains in-frame clones only, with some absent. This sample has about 600,000 clones, with roughly 95% found just once. This clone came up once. Its antigen is unidentified. Study conclusions and caveats: Genetic and exposure-history diversity was limited by the small donor number.

The chain uses TRBV7-8 and TRBJ2-1, with a weak D call TRBD2 (6 bases). The material sequenced was naive CD8+ T cells sorted from blood. The receptor's source is a woman under 40 in good health. The CDR3 DNA sequence: TGTGCCAGCAGCTTAGTCGGGAGTGCCAATGAGCAGTTCTTC. It encodes CASSLVGSANEQFF.